This TCR beta chain stems from a study of T cells in tumors after PD-1 blockade (dated by TCRdb to the late 2010s). Background for the entire study: Patients with prior checkpoint blockade, systemic immunosuppressant use, or recent radiotherapy or other anti-cancer therapy within 4 weeks were excluded. Pembrolizumab 200 mg every 3 weeks or cemiplimab 350 mg every 2 weeks was administered to patients. While on anti-PD-1 treatment, some of the patients also continued taking daily vismodegib 150 mg. On average, tumor samples yielded more than 20,000 TCR templates (range roughly 500-100,000) and approximately 6,000 unique clonotypes, 15 to 25-fold deeper than single-cell TCR sequencing. Paired single-cell RNA and TCR sequencing was done in the study on site-matched tumors from patients with BCC or SCC, both before and after anti-PD-1 therapy. RECIST version 1.1 was used to assess clinical response.

The label giving this sample's time point can be read as: after anti-PD-1 therapy. Site-matched tumor biopsies were taken from the same primary tumor before and after PD-1 blockade. Genomic DNA extracted from tumor biopsies or peripheral blood was used for bulk TCRbeta sequencing, with input ranging from roughly 616 ng to 6,004 ng. To increase sensitivity for rare clonotypes compared with single-cell TCR sequencing, remaining biopsy material was subjected to bulk TCRbeta sequencing. Every patient had histologically proven advanced or metastatic basal or squamous cell carcinoma and was a poor candidate for surgical resection. Of the 10 or so patients in the basal cell carcinoma cohort, several underwent bulk tumor TCR sequencing. Fresh biopsies came from the site of the primary tumor, and part of the tissue was kept in RNAlater for exome and bulk TCR sequencing. Comments on this clone: The target of this receptor is not known. There are no base qualities to consult, and no much larger clone falls within one base.

CDR1 and CDR2 were assigned from the germline V gene as KGHDR and SFDVKD. Including cysteine and phenylalanine, the CDR3 has 14 amino acids. The only DNA kept is the CDR3, 42 bases in frame from the first base. Here V drops 8 bases and J drops 6 bases, and the junction holds 5 bases not matched to any gene. The immunoSEQ platform was used for deep TCRbeta sequencing. The original pipeline was this. Only productive rearrangements were exported from the immunoSEQ Analyzer for downstream analysis. A two-sided binomial test with a Bonferroni-corrected P below 0.01 was used to call clones that significantly expanded or contracted between timepoints. T cell phenotypes were assigned to bulk TCRbeta clonotypes by matching the clonotypes to single-cell RNA+TCR-seq clones with the same TCRbeta sequence. Tumor enrichment of a clone was calculated by dividing the clone's tumor frequency by the clone's PBMC frequency, both taken from bulk TCR sequencing. GLIPH was used to group TCRs into specificity groups, clusters of distinct TCRs likely recognizing common antigens via shared CDR3 motifs. TCRdb took over this immuneACCESS table, retaining in-frame rearrangements with V and J assigned. Such tables are incomplete; in checked studies, under half of the missing clones stem from an unresolved V gene, and the remainder is unexplained. V, J and clone size are those of that table, while D and trimming were read from the DNA. Recorded for this sample are approximately 11,000 clones; around 63% of them occurred a single time. The top ten clonotypes cover less than 15% of the sample.

The full study reports these points: The source of novel T cell clones was not identified, and lymphoid organs or rare unexpanded clones within the tumor or the tumor periphery could be included among the possible sources. Most exhausted CD8+ clones that expanded after therapy were novel clonotypes not detected before treatment, suggesting clonal replacement instead of reinvigoration of pre-existing clones. Clonal replacement was observed only between pre- and post-treatment samples and not between two pre-treatment samples, a pattern that was regarded as arguing against biopsy timing or location artifacts. Roughly 41% of the TCR clonotypes from tumors also showed up in blood, and some novel exhausted tumor clones were present in pre-treatment blood, which suggests peripheral recruitment.

This TCR was recovered from a human donor with basal cell carcinoma. The chain was built from TRBV24-1 and TRBJ2-1; 11 bases in between match TRBD2. Sequencing used tumor tissue, obtained after anti-PD-1 treatment. The CDR3 region: CATNPSGRTNEQFF. The nucleotide sequence reads as follows: TGTGCCACCAACCCTAGCGGGAGGACCAATGAGCAGTTCTTC.